A single sample is the source of the 2 T cell receptor beta chains below, sequenced in a study of blood T cell repertoires in COVID-19. Produced via immunoSEQ multiplex PCR; TCRdb's table is partial and in-frame only. The sample includes around 300,000 clones, about 90% of them seen just once. The sequencing input was PBMCs or T cells enriched from blood (not recorded which). These receptors came from a woman in her sixties who had recovered from COVID-19.

V usage is TRBV5-1 and J usage is TRBJ2-2; D possibly corresponds to TRBD2 (5 bases). Germline assignment: CDR1 SGHRS and CDR2 YFSETQ. Trimming left V 0 bases short and J 8 bases short, with 17 bases between. CDR3 length equals 16 residues. The CDR3 region is CASSLAGYTEEGELFF. The CDR3 coding sequence is TGCGCCAGCAGCTTGGCCGGGTACACGGAGGAGGGGGAGCTGTTTTTT.

The chain combines TRBV11-2 with TRBJ1-1; TRBD1 matches 7 bases. This CDR3 is 14 amino acids long. J gave up 1 base and V 3 bases, and 2 bases lay outside the gene matches. Germline lookup yields CDR1 SGHAT and CDR2 FQNNGV. The CDR3 DNA is TGTGCCAGCAGCTTCCAGGGGGGGAACACTGAAGCTTTCTTT. Translated: CASSFQGGNTEAFF.